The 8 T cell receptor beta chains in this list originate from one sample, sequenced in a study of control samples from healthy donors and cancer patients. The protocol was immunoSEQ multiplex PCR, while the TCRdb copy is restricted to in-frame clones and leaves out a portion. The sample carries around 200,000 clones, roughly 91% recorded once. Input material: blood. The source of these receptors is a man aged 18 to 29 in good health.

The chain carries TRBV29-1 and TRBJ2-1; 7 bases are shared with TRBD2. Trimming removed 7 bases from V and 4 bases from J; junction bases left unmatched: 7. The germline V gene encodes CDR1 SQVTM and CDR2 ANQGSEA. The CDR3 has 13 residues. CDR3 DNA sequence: TGCAGCGCCCTAGCGGACCAATACAATGAGCAGTTCTTC. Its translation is CSALADQYNEQFF.

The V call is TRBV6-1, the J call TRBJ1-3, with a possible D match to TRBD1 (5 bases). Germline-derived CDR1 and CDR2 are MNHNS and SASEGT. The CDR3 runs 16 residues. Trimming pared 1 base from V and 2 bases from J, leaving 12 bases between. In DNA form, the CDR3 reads TGTGCCAGCAGTGAAGTGATGGGGGGACCTGGAAACACCATATATTTT. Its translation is CASSEVMGGPGNTIYF.

The CDR3 DNA reads as TGTGCCGGTCGAGACAGGGCTCTGAACACCATATATTTT. Translation gives CAGRDRALNTIYF. This chain connects TRBV2 to TRBJ1-3; 7 bases align to TRBD1. This CDR3 has 13 amino acids. The germline V gene encodes CDR1 SNHLY and CDR2 FYNNEI. The trim removed 11 bases at V and 7 bases at J, leaving 11 bases unmatched.

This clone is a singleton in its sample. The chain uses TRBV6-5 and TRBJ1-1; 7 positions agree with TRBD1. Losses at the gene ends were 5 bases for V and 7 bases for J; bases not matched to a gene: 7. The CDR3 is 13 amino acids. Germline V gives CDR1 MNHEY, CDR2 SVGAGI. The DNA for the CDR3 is TGTGCCAGCAGTAGAGGCAGGGGGGGTGAAGCTTTCTTT. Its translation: CASSRGRGGEAFF.

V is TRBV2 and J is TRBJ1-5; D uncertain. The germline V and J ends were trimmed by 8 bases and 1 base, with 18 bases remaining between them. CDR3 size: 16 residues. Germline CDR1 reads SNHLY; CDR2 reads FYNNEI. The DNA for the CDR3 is TGTGCCAGCGAGAGAGGGAGCATTCCGAGCAATCAGCCCCAGCATTTT. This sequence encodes CASERGSIPSNQPQHF.

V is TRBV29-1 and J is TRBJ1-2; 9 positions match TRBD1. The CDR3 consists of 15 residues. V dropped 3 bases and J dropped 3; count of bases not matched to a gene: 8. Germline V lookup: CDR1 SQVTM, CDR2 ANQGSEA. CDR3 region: CSVDVTGGVDYGYTF. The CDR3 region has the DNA TGCAGCGTTGACGTTACAGGGGGCGTTGACTATGGCTACACCTTC.

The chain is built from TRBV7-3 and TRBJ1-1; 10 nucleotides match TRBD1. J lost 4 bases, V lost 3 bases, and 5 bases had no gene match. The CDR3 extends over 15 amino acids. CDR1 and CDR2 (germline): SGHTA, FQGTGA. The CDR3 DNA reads TGTGCCAGCAGCTTGACAGGGGGCGGAGGCACTGAAGCTTTCTTT. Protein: CASSLTGGGGTEAFF.

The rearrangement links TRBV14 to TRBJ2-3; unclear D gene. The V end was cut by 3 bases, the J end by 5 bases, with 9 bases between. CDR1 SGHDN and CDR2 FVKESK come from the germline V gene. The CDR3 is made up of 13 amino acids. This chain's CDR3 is CASSQGLKDTQYF. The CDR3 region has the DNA TGTGCCAGCAGCCAGGGTTTGAAAGATACGCAGTATTTT.